These T cell receptor beta chains were read from a single sample in a study of metastatic and nonmetastatic thyroid tumors. TCRdb redid the clone calls on the PCR reads using MiXCR. Among roughly 40,000 clones listed, about an eighth were seen once. The sample consisted of blood. Receptor source: a male donor with papillary thyroid cancer or a benign thyroid nodule (not recorded which). Some clones in this sample may be carry-over from other donors' samples. CDR3s include the opening cysteine and the closing phenylalanine or tryptophan. Fields, in order: V gene, clone size, D gene, J gene, CDR3 DNA, CDR3 protein. The D gene is left open where the match is weak. The size entry is marked missing in some rows and otherwise reads once, few, many or a size class.

>TRBV6-2/TRBV6-3|many|-|TRBJ2-3
TGTGCCAGCAGTTACTGGCTTGCCACAGATACGCAGTATTTT
CASSYWLATDTQYF
>TRBV5-4|-|TRBD2|TRBJ2-1
TGTGCCAGCAGCTTGGTACCTAGCGGGAGTAATGAGCAGTTCTTC
CASSLVPSGSNEQFF
>TRBV10-2|many|-|TRBJ2-2
TGCGCCAGCAGGGGACGTATAGACACCGGGGAGCTGTTTTTT
CASRGRIDTGELFF
>TRBV10-3|many|TRBD1|TRBJ1-5
TGTGCCATCAGTGGACAGGGCTTTCAGCCCCAGCATTTT
CAISGQGFQPQHF
>TRBV7-2|many|-|TRBJ2-7
TGTGCCAGCAGCCCCCCCTCTAGGGAGCCTTACGAGCAGTACTTC
CASSPPSREPYEQYF
>TRBV5-4|many|TRBD1|TRBJ1-1
TGTGCCAGCAGCCGGCTACAGGGGCTGAACACTGAAGCTTTCTTT
CASSRLQGLNTEAFF
>TRBV28|-|-|TRBJ1-2
TGTGCCAGCAGCCTTGGGCTGGTTGTCCGGGGCGGCTACACCTTC
CASSLGLVVRGGYTF
>TRBV12-3/TRBV12-4|many|-|TRBJ1-1
TGTGCCAGCAGTTTAACCGAGAGTTACACTGAAGCTTTCTTT
CASSLTESYTEAFF
>TRBV11-2|-|-|TRBJ2-1
TGTGCCAGCAGCTTTGGGATGCTCAACAATGAGCAGTTCTTC
CASSFGMLNNEQFF
>TRBV2|many|-|TRBJ2-5
TGTGCCAGCAGGCGGGACACTCAAGAGACCCAGTACTTC
CASRRDTQETQYF
>TRBV6-4|many|TRBD1|TRBJ1-5
TGTGCCAGCAGTGGCCCCTGGACAGGGGAGCCCCAGCATTTT
CASSGPWTGEPQHF
>TRBV28|many|TRBD2|TRBJ2-3
TGTGCCAGCAGTTTCCCCTATGGACTAGCGGGAGGGACAGATACGCAGTATTTT
CASSFPYGLAGGTDTQYF
>TRBV6-2/TRBV6-3|many|-|TRBJ2-1
TGTGCCAGCAGCAGTGCCTTGCGGCAGTTCTTC
CASSSALRQFF
>TRBV6-2/TRBV6-3|many|-|TRBJ2-1
TGTGCCAGCAGTTATCTGGGATACTCTAATGAGCAGTTCTTC
CASSYLGYSNEQFF
>TRBV19|many|-|TRBJ1-1
TGTGCCAGTAGTATGACAGCAATGAACACTGAAGCTTTCTTT
CASSMTAMNTEAFF
>TRBV19|-|-|TRBJ1-1
TGTGCCAGTAGTATAGGAGCCTCCAGGGCCCGGACTGAAGCTTTCTTT
CASSIGASRARTEAFF
>TRBV5-1|many|-|TRBJ2-5
TGCGCCAGCAGCTTTGGGGGGTATGGCGGAGAGACCCAGTACTTC
CASSFGGYGGETQYF
>TRBV6-2/TRBV6-3|many|TRBD2|TRBJ2-1
TGTGCCAGCAGTTATATAGCCCCGGGACTAGCGGGAGGGGGCGAGCAGTTCTTC
CASSYIAPGLAGGGEQFF
>TRBV6-5|many|-|TRBJ1-5
TGTGCCAGCAGTTACTCGAGCAGCAATCAGCCCCAGCATTTT
CASSYSSSNQPQHF
>TRBV19|many|-|TRBJ2-3
TGTGCCAGTAGTATAGGCCATAGCGGTATCGGTACAGATACGCAGTATTTT
CASSIGHSGIGTDTQYF
>TRBV28|many|TRBD2|TRBJ2-7
TGTGCCAGCAGTTTATGGGTAGCGGGAGGATCTACCTACGAGCAGTACTTC
CASSLWVAGGSTYEQYF
>TRBV6-6|many|-|TRBJ1-1
TGTGCCAGCAGTTACTCGCCTATGATAAGGAACACTGAAGCTTTCTTT
CASSYSPMIRNTEAFF
>TRBV7-9|many|-|TRBJ2-7
TGTGCCAGCAGTCGTAATGACGGGCCGCCCTACGAGCAGTACTTC
CASSRNDGPPYEQYF
>TRBV28|many|TRBD2|TRBJ2-1
TGTGCCAGCAGCGGGACTATCAATGAGCAGTTCTTC
CASSGTINEQFF
>TRBV5-5|many|-|TRBJ1-5
TGTGCCAGCAGCTTGGCCGGGGACACTCAGCCCCAGCATTTT
CASSLAGDTQPQHF
>TRBV11-2|many|-|TRBJ2-2
TGTGCCAGCAGCTTTACAACAGCCGGCACCGGGGAGCTGTTTTTT
CASSFTTAGTGELFF
>TRBV12-3/TRBV12-4|many|TRBD1|TRBJ1-5
TGTGCCAGCAGACAGCAGGGGGTCGGAGGACAGCCCCAGCATTTT
CASRQQGVGGQPQHF
>TRBV6-6|many|TRBD2|TRBJ2-2
TGTGCCCGACTTAATCGGGCCCGGACTAGCGGGAGGGCCGGAACCGGGGAGCTGTTTTTT
CARLNRARTSGRAGTGELFF
>TRBV30|many|-|TRBJ2-3
TGTGCCTGGAACCTCGGGGCAGATACGCAGTATTTT
CAWNLGADTQYF
>TRBV29-1|few|TRBD2|TRBJ2-3
TGCAGCGTTGAAGATCAACTAGCGGGACAGGAGCAGTATTTT
CSVEDQLAGQEQYF
>TRBV12-3/TRBV12-4|many|-|TRBJ2-2
TGTGCTAGCAGCGAAACGGCGGCCGGGGAGCTGTTTTTT
CASSETAAGELFF
>TRBV12-3/TRBV12-4|few|-|TRBJ1-1
TGTGCCAGCATTCCAACAGTGCACACTGAAGCTTTCTTT
CASIPTVHTEAFF
>TRBV5-4|many|-|TRBJ2-5
TGTGCCAGCAGCTTGAAATGGGACGGCCAAGAGACCCAGTACTTC
CASSLKWDGQETQYF
>TRBV13|many|-|TRBJ1-1
TGTGCCAGCACCTTGGGGGCGCGGACTGAAGCTTTCTTT
CASTLGARTEAFF
>TRBV5-1|many|TRBD1|TRBJ1-2
TGCGCCAGCAGCTTACAGGGGACTAACTATGGCTACACCTTC
CASSLQGTNYGYTF
>TRBV7-2|-|-|TRBJ2-7
TGTGCCAGCAGATATGCCAGGGGCTACGAGCAGTACTTC
CASRYARGYEQYF
>TRBV27|many|TRBD2|TRBJ2-1
TGTGCCAGCAGTCACTTAGCGGGAGGGAATGAGCAGTTCTTC
CASSHLAGGNEQFF
>TRBV5-1|many|-|TRBJ2-1
TGCGCCAGCAGCTTGGAAGCCCCCGGGAATGAGCAGTTCTTC
CASSLEAPGNEQFF
>TRBV11-2|-|-|TRBJ2-1
TGTGCCAGCAGCTTAGGGAAGAAGTACTCCTACAATGAGCAGTTCTTC
CASSLGKKYSYNEQFF
>TRBV11-2|many|TRBD2|TRBJ2-1
TGTGCCAGCAGCTTTGCTAGCGGGAGTGGTAATGAGCAGTTCTTC
CASSFASGSGNEQFF
>TRBV19|many|-|TRBJ2-2
TGTGCCAGTAAGGCGCCCGGGACTCATAACACCGGGGAGCTGTTTTTT
CASKAPGTHNTGELFF
>TRBV5-1|many|TRBD1|TRBJ1-6
TGCGCCAGCAGCTTGGAGGACGGGGACAGGCTGTCACCCCTCCACTTT
CASSLEDGDRLSPLHF
>TRBV9|many|-|TRBJ2-1
TGTGCCAGCAGCGTAGCTACGCTCAATGAGCAGTTCTTC
CASSVATLNEQFF
>TRBV7-7|-|TRBD1|TRBJ2-1
TGTGCTAGCAGCTCCGGGACAGTGGGTCACAATGAGCAGTTCTTC
CASSSGTVGHNEQFF
>TRBV19|many|-|TRBJ1-2
TGTGCCAGTAGTATTACCGGACACGCGTCCGGCTATGGCTACACCTTC
CASSITGHASGYGYTF
>TRBV4-3|many|TRBD1|TRBJ2-7
TGCGCCAGCAGCCAAGATCAAGGGACAGGGGGCTACGAGCAGTACTTC
CASSQDQGTGGYEQYF
>TRBV6-5|-|-|TRBJ2-7
TGTGCCAGCAGTTTGAGGGATTACGAGCAGTACTTC
CASSLRDYEQYF
>TRBV6-4|many|TRBD2|TRBJ2-4
TGTGCCAGCAGTGAGCGGGAGGGAGGGAACATTCAGTACTTC
CASSEREGGNIQYF
>TRBV20-1|many|-|TRBJ1-1
TGCAGTGCTCCTAGACAGGCAACGGGCACTGAAGCTTTCTTT
CSAPRQATGTEAFF
>TRBV11-3|many|-|TRBJ2-3
TGTGCCAGCAGCTTAGGGGGAGTGGGCCCCACCACAGATACGCAGTATTTT
CASSLGGVGPTTDTQYF
>TRBV20-1|many|TRBD2|TRBJ2-1
TGCAGTGCCCTATCCACTCAATTAGCGGGAGGCGGCAATGAGCAGTTCTTC
CSALSTQLAGGGNEQFF
>TRBV6-1|many|TRBD1|TRBJ2-5
TGTGCCAGCAGTGAAGGGGGAACAGGGGGCTTCCAAGAGACCCAGTACTTC
CASSEGGTGGFQETQYF
>TRBV3-1|-|-|TRBJ1-1
TGTGCCAGCAGCCAAGGTGCTGGGGGCACTGAAGCTTTCTTT
CASSQGAGGTEAFF
>TRBV7-3|-|-|TRBJ2-5
TGTGCCAGCAGCTTAGCCGGGTCGCCCGGAGAGACCCAGTACTTC
CASSLAGSPGETQYF